The clone carrying this T cell receptor beta chain was recorded a few times. Fresh peripheral blood, roughly 10 ml, was the source of the PBMCs. TCR beta CDR3 regions were amplified from RNA transcripts. During a first-round RT-PCR of the TCR CDR3, the HTBI primer set was used. MiXCR was run by TCRdb on the multiplex PCR reads, yielding one entry per CDR3 protein. The data hold hundreds of thousands of distinct CDR3 sequences, with about an eighth observed a single time. CDR3 size: 16 residues. CDR1 and CDR2 (germline): MDHEN, SYDVKM. V was pared by 3 bases and J by 6 bases, with 17 bases between. The data are from a study of T cells in Graves' hyperthyroidism and ophthalmopathy.

The TCR was taken from a middle-aged woman with Graves' ophthalmopathy. The chain employs TRBV28 and TRBJ2-2; the D gene is possibly TRBD1 (6 bases). The sequencing sample was made of blood. For the CDR3, the DNA is TGTGCCAGCAGTTTCGGTATACAGGGTGACGCCGGGGAGCTGTTTTTT. As protein: CASSFGIQGDAGELFF.